This entry concerns a single T cell receptor (beta chain). The antigen remains undetermined. This entry is derived from a study of cytomegalovirus exposure and HLA in healthy donors. Study as a whole: The 650 to 850 first-cohort repertoires and the 110 or so validation repertoires shared the same platform, a later analysis reported.

The donors were in the 120-subject validation cohort, distinct from the approximately 700-subject first cohort. Study-wide findings and caveats: Reportedly, diagnosis of cytomegalovirus status by the classifier showed high specificity and sensitivity. The CMV antigen specificity of a few CMV-associated chains was confirmed through in vitro analysis.

Repertoires were generated with immunoSEQ multiplex PCR, while TCRdb's copy carries only in-frame clones and drops some. The repertoire holds about 360,000 clones, with roughly 85% as singletons. The CDR3 covers 16 residues. The trim removed 0 bases at V and 7 bases at J, leaving 10 bases unmatched. Germline lookup yields CDR1 MGHRA and CDR2 YSYEKL. The clonotype was recovered from a woman aged 18-35 years in good health and CMV-seronegative. Material: PBMCs. The V gene is TRBV4-1, the J gene TRBJ1-2; the match to TRBD1 covers 8 bases. The CDR3 sequence: CASSQDPGGRGRGYTF. CDR3 coding DNA: TGCGCCAGCAGCCAAGATCCAGGGGGCAGGGGCCGTGGCTACACCTTC.